The 29 T cell receptor beta chains reported below all come from one sample, sequenced in a study of T cell changes during pregnancy in multiple sclerosis. Some clones are missing from TCRdb's copy, which holds only in-frame ones; the method was immunoSEQ multiplex PCR. This table holds more than 40,000 clones, roughly 90% found once. The sequencing used peripheral blood, collected in the first trimester of pregnancy. The receptor set was obtained from a female donor in good health, enrolled as a control in a pregnancy study.

This clone was counted a few times. The chain has TRBV7-9 and TRBJ1-2; 7 positions agree with TRBD1. The length of the CDR3 is 14 residues. In germline, CDR1 is SEHNR, CDR2 FQNEAQ (reference sequence). V was clipped by 5 bases and J by 5 bases; unmatched bases: 8. The DNA of the CDR3 is TGTGCCAGCAGCCCTAGGACAGGAGCTTATGGCTACACCTTC. Protein: CASSPRTGAYGYTF.

This chain links TRBV4-1 with TRBJ2-1; no clear D. V lost 0 bases and J 0 bases, leaving 6 bases between the germline ends. CDR1 MGHRA and CDR2 YSYEKL come from the germline V gene. CDR3 length equals 15 residues. The CDR3 spells CASSQDDFSYNEQFF. The CDR3 bases are TGCGCCAGCAGCCAAGACGACTTCTCCTACAATGAGCAGTTCTTC.

The chain is built from TRBV11-2 and TRBJ2-7; D remains ambiguous. The V and J ends lost 5 bases and 6 bases respectively, with 14 bases between them. CDR1 is SGHAT and CDR2 is FQNNGV in the germline V gene. The CDR3 totals 13 residues. CDR3 nucleotides: TGTGCCAGCAGCCCCCCTAGGTGGTCCGAGCAGTACTTC. It encodes CASSPPRWSEQYF.

This clone was counted a single time. The chain carries TRBV28 and TRBJ1-2; D is possibly TRBD1 (5 bases). There are 16 residues in the CDR3. Per germline, CDR1 MDHEN and CDR2 SYDVKM. The ends were cut back, 3 bases at V and 0 bases at J, with 14 bases in the middle. The DNA for the CDR3 is TGTGCCAGCAGTTTCCCCAGGGCAGGATCTAACTATGGCTACACCTTC. Translating gives CASSFPRAGSNYGYTF.

This clone has just a few counts. The chain links TRBV6-5 to TRBJ1-2; D is unresolved. Germline V CDR1 and CDR2: MNHEY, SVGAGI. Trimming stripped 0 bases from V and 2 bases from J, with 10 bases between. CDR3 length: 15 amino acids. CDR3: CASSYSYGENYGYTF. The CDR3 DNA is TGTGCCAGCAGTTACTCGTACGGGGAGAACTATGGCTACACCTTC.

J is TRBJ2-7 and V is TRBV5-1, with D possibly being TRBD1 (6 bases). Germline values: CDR1 SGHRS, CDR2 YFSETQ. CDR3 size: 15 residues. The V end was cut by 2 bases, the J end by 3 bases, with 15 bases between. The CDR3 nucleotides read TGCGCCAGCAGCTTACAGGGTCACAACTTCTACGAGCAGTACTTC. Its translation: CASSLQGHNFYEQYF.

V usage is TRBV4-1 and J usage is TRBJ1-2; 9 positions agree with TRBD1. Germline trimming cut 0 bases from V and 4 bases from J; bases unmatched to any gene: 6. Germline loops: CDR1 MGHRA, CDR2 YSYEKL. This CDR3 is built from 16 residues. In DNA form, the CDR3 reads TGCGCCAGCAGCCAAGAAGGGACAGGGACCTCCTATGGCTACACCTTC. Amino acid sequence: CASSQEGTGTSYGYTF.

As concerns this clone: The identical CDR3 is also encoded by other nucleotide sequences in the sample. The DNA of the CDR3 is TGTGCCAGCAGCCAAGATCGGGGGGGCCAAGAGACCCAGTACTTC. The encoded protein is CASSQDRGGQETQYF. V gene TRBV4-2 combines with J gene TRBJ2-5; 8 nucleotides align to TRBD2. This CDR3 is built from 15 residues. The V and J ends lost 0 bases and 1 base, in that order; junction bases with no gene match: 1. In germline, CDR1 is LGHNA, CDR2 YNFKEQ.

V gene TRBV29-1 combines with J gene TRBJ1-1; D may be TRBD1 (6 bases). Trimming took 8 bases from V and 3 from J, leaving 16 bases between them. Germline-derived CDR1 and CDR2 are SQVTM and ANQGSEA. This CDR3 is built from 13 residues. The CDR3 DNA reads as TGCAGCTCGAAGAGGGAGGGGGACACTGAAGCTTTCTTT. Protein: CSSKREGDTEAFF.

The chain combines TRBV28 with TRBJ2-7, with 8 bases matching TRBD1. This CDR3 has 13 amino acids. Unmatched junction bases numbered 10, after V lost 9 bases and J lost 6 bases. Germline values: CDR1 MDHEN, CDR2 SYDVKM. CDR3 sequence reads: CASGEAGGSEQYF. The CDR3 nucleotides read TGTGCCAGTGGTGAGGCAGGGGGCAGCGAGCAGTACTTC.

This clone was detected once. The genes are TRBV9 and TRBJ2-3, with a weak D call TRBD2 (6 bases). The CDR3 totals 15 residues. With 3 bases removed from V and 6 bases from J, the gap between germline ends came to 17 bases. Germline V gene data show CDR1 as SGDLS and CDR2 as YYNGEE. The CDR3 region is CASSERDWPQDTQYF. The CDR3 coding sequence is TGTGCCAGCAGCGAAAGGGACTGGCCCCAGGATACGCAGTATTTT.

This clone appeared a few times. The chain combines TRBV19 with TRBJ1-1; tentative D call: TRBD1 (6 bases). Germline CDR1 is LNHDA and CDR2 is SQIVND (reference sequence). The CDR3 runs 13 residues. V was trimmed by 4 bases and J by 0 bases, leaving 6 bases between them. CDR3 amino acids: CASSTGVNTEAFF. In DNA form, the CDR3 reads TGTGCCAGTAGTACAGGGGTGAACACTGAAGCTTTCTTT.

The V gene is TRBV5-4, the J gene TRBJ2-7; perhaps TRBD2 as D (6 bases). In germline, CDR1 is SGHNT, CDR2 YYREEE (reference sequence). The ends were cut back, 2 bases at V and 2 bases at J, with 11 bases in the middle. This CDR3 spans 14 amino acids. CDR3 sequence: CASSFGGTPYEQYF. The CDR3, as DNA: TGTGCCAGCAGCTTCGGCGGGACCCCCTACGAGCAGTACTTC.

J is TRBJ2-3 and V is TRBV6-1; TRBD1 matches 7 bases. J gave up 3 bases and V 4 bases, and 1 base lay outside the gene matches. This CDR3 has 13 residues. Germline lookup yields CDR1 MNHNS and CDR2 SASEGT. CDR3 in amino acids: CASSVQGTDTQYF. CDR3 nucleotide sequence: TGTGCCAGCAGTGTACAGGGGACAGATACGCAGTATTTT.

As regards this clone: Germline and junction disagree at one end, which may indicate a read error. The V and J genes are TRBV5-4 and TRBJ2-5, with 8 positions matching TRBD1. The CDR3 loop spans 18 amino acids. CDR1 SGHNT and CDR2 YYREEE come from the germline V gene (reference sequence). This chain's CDR3 is CAGSSHGGTGMFQETQYF. CDR3 DNA sequence: TGTGCCGGCAGCTCTCACGGTGGGACAGGAATGTTCCAAGAGACCCAGTACTTC.

The rearrangement uses TRBV4-3 and TRBJ2-1; 9 bases map to TRBD2. The junction had 11 bases not matched to a gene; V was cut back by 1 base and J by 4 bases. The CDR3 runs 18 residues. Looked up from germline, CDR1 is LGHNA and CDR2 is YSLEER. The CDR3 spells CASSQVAESGRTYNEQFF. The CDR3 DNA reads TGCGCCAGCAGCCAAGTCGCCGAGAGCGGGAGGACATACAATGAGCAGTTCTTC.

The chain joins TRBV6-5 to TRBJ2-7; 7 nucleotides line up with TRBD2. V dropped 0 bases and J dropped 0; count of bases not matched to a gene: 5. CDR3 length: 16 amino acids. CDR1 and CDR2 (germline): MNHEY, SVGAGI. CDR3 loop: CASSYSSGTNSYEQYF. CDR3 coding DNA: TGTGCCAGCAGTTACTCTTCCGGGACTAACTCCTACGAGCAGTACTTC.

This clone came up once. This chain links TRBV9 with TRBJ2-7; 12 positions agree with TRBD2. This CDR3 has 16 amino acids. Trimming took 0 bases from V and 4 from J; bases not matched to a gene: 5. Germline V gives CDR1 SGDLS, CDR2 YYNGEE. The DNA of the CDR3 is TGTGCCAGCAGCGTAGCTAGCGGGGGGGCACCTTACGAGCAGTACTTC. It translates to CASSVASGGAPYEQYF.

This chain uses TRBV30 with TRBJ1-1, with TRBD1 matching over 7 bases. Germline-derived CDR1 and CDR2 are GTSNPN and SVGIG (reference sequence). Trimming at V came to 2 bases and at J to 5 bases, leaving 8 bases not matched to a gene. The CDR3 has 14 residues. The CDR3 reads CAWSKISGGTEAFF. In DNA, the CDR3 is TGTGCCTGGAGTAAAATCTCAGGGGGTACTGAAGCTTTCTTT.

J is TRBJ1-5 and V is TRBV7-9; no definite D call. The CDR3 is made up of 13 amino acids. The germline V gene encodes CDR1 SEHNR and CDR2 FQNEAQ (reference sequence). The V gene lost 1 base and the J gene lost 11 bases, with 12 bases spanning the gap. Written as DNA, the CDR3 is TGTGCCAGCAGCTTAGGAGGAGAGGAGGCCCAGCATTTT. Protein sequence: CASSLGGEEAQHF.

The V call is TRBV18, the J call TRBJ2-7, with a tentative D call TRBD2 (5 bases). The CDR3 is 16 amino acids. With 2 bases removed from V and 2 bases from J, the gap between germline ends came to 16 bases. From germline, CDR1 is KGHSH and CDR2 LQKENI. CDR3 coding DNA: TGTGCCAGCTCACCATTAAATAGAGAGGGAACCTACGAGCAGTACTTC. Encoded protein: CASSPLNREGTYEQYF. The whole variable domain, filled in from reference TRBV18 and TRBJ2-7, reads NAGVMQNPRHLVRRRGQEARLRCSPMKGHSHVYWYRQLPEEGLKFMVYLQKENIIDESGMPKERFSAEFPKEGPSILRIQQVVRGDSAAYFCASSPLNREGTYEQYFGPGTRLTVT.

The chain employs TRBV18 and TRBJ2-7, with D perhaps TRBD2 (5 bases). Germline lookup yields CDR1 KGHSH and CDR2 LQKENI. V gave up 6 bases and J gave up 2 bases, with 11 bases separating them. CDR3 size: 13 residues. This CDR3 reads CASSYAGPYEQYF. Written as DNA, the CDR3 is TGTGCCAGCTCGTACGCGGGTCCCTACGAGCAGTACTTC.

The chain recombines TRBV25-1 with TRBJ2-1; D is undetermined. V lost 7 bases to trimming and J lost 4 bases, with 5 bases between them. The CDR3 totals 11 residues. Germline assignment: CDR1 MGHDK and CDR2 SYGVNS. The CDR3 here is CASTSYNEQFF. The CDR3 bases are TGTGCCAGCACCTCTTACAATGAGCAGTTCTTC.

CDR3 amino acids: CSVWTGEVGIQYF. DNA of the CDR3: TGCAGCGTTTGGACAGGGGAAGTGGGCATTCAGTACTTC. The rearrangement links TRBV29-1 to TRBJ2-4, with TRBD1 identical over 9 bases. The germline V gene encodes CDR1 SQVTM and CDR2 ANQGSEA. The CDR3 length is 13 residues. Germline trimming cut 5 bases from V and 9 bases from J; bases unmatched to any gene: 8.

This chain uses TRBV28 with TRBJ2-2; D perhaps matches TRBD1 (6 bases). The CDR3 is 13 residues long. Trimming stripped 6 bases from V and 7 bases from J, with 12 bases between. CDR1 is MDHEN, CDR2 SYDVKM, per germline. This CDR3 is CASSPQGIGELFF. For the CDR3, the DNA is TGTGCCAGCAGCCCACAGGGAATCGGGGAGCTGTTTTTT.

The chain carries TRBV28 and TRBJ1-1; the D is unclear. CDR1 and CDR2 (germline): MDHEN, SYDVKM. Trimming pared 3 bases from V and 0 bases from J, leaving 11 bases between. The CDR3 is 15 residues long. The CDR3 spells CASSFFRAMNTEAFF. The CDR3, as DNA: TGTGCCAGCAGTTTTTTCCGCGCCATGAACACTGAAGCTTTCTTT.

This rearrangement joins TRBV5-1 to TRBJ2-1; 9 bases fit TRBD2. V lost 0 bases to trimming and J lost 7 bases; unmatched junction nucleotides: 11. CDR1 is SGHRS, CDR2 YFSETQ, per germline. CDR3 size: 17 residues. CDR3 sequence reads: CASSLAPSGANRNEQFF. In DNA form, the CDR3 reads TGCGCCAGCAGCTTGGCCCCTAGCGGGGCGAATAGGAATGAGCAGTTCTTC.

V and J are TRBV4-3 and TRBJ2-3, with a tentative D call TRBD1 (5 bases). The CDR3 is made up of 12 amino acids. Germline assignment: CDR1 LGHNA and CDR2 YSLEER. Trimming removed 6 bases from V and 6 bases from J, with 10 bases in between. CDR3 sequence reads: CASRGVGDTQYF. The CDR3 nucleotides read TGCGCCAGCAGAGGGGTGGGCGATACGCAGTATTTT.

The V call is TRBV2, the J call TRBJ2-5, with 11 bases aligning to TRBD1. In germline, CDR1 is SNHLY, CDR2 FYNNEI. This CDR3 has 14 amino acids. J gave up 5 bases and V 6 bases, and 5 bases lay outside the gene matches. The CDR3 DNA reads as TGTGCCAGCAGCGTTCGGACAGGGGGCGAGACCCAGTACTTC. Translated: CASSVRTGGETQYF.